The TCR beta chain described here comes from a study of shared clonotypes between healthy human individuals. Findings of the study overall: Generally, estimated richness proved larger in naive subsets than it did in memory subsets. Sequencing depth was a factor that was expected to affect clonotype sharing among donors.

CDR1 and CDR2 (germline): KGHSH, LQKENI. The V and J ends lost 3 bases and 0 bases respectively, with 3 bases between them. The CDR3 sequence is 12 residues long. As regards this clone: What it binds is not known. Additional DNA sequences in this sample encode the identical CDR3.

CD45RA-negative memory and CD45RA+ naive subsets were split from the CD4+ cells. The repertoire was sequenced with immunoSEQ multiplex PCR; TCRdb's copy has only in-frame clones and lacks some. This table holds roughly 1,100,000 clones, around four fifths found once. Sequencing used memory CD4+ T cells sorted from blood. Subset in this sample: CD45RA-negative fraction. The receptor was derived from a man aged 18 to 29 in good health. The rearrangement uses TRBV18 and TRBJ2-7, with D unclear. The CDR3 is CASSPLSYEQYF. DNA of the CDR3: TGTGCCAGCTCACCCCTCTCCTACGAGCAGTACTTC.